The source of this TCR beta chain is a study of blood T cell repertoires in COVID-19. The CDR3 extends over 13 amino acids. V was clipped by 5 bases and J by 4 bases, with 11 bases between them. This table comes from immunoSEQ multiplex PCR, and its TCRdb copy is limited to in-frame clones, with some not included. The sample has around 250,000 clones; more than 75% are singletons. The sequence derives from a woman aged 50 to 60 who had been exposed to COVID-19. The source material was PBMCs or T cells enriched from blood (not recorded which). The genes are TRBV12-3 or TRBV12-4 and TRBJ1-2; a weak D match, TRBD1 (6 bases). The CDR3: CASSRTGFYGYTF. As DNA, the CDR3 is TGTGCCAGCAGTCGTACAGGGTTCTATGGCTACACCTTC.